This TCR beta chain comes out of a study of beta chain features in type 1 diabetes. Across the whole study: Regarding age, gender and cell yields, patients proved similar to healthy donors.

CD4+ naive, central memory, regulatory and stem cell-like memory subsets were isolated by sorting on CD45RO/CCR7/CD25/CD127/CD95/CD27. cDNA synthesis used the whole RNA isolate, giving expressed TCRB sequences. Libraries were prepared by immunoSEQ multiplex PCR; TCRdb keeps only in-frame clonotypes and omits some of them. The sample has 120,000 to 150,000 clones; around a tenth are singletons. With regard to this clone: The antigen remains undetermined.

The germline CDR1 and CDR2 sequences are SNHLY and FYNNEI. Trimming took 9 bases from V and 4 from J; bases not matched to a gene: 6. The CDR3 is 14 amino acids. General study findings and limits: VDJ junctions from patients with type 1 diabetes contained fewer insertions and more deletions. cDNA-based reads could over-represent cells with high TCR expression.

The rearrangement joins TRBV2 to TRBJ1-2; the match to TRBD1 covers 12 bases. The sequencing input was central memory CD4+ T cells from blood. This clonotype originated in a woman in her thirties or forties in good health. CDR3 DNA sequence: TGTGCCAGTTACCGGGACAGGGGGCCCTATGGCTACACCTTC. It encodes CASYRDRGPYGYTF.